Following are 13 T cell receptor beta chains from one sample sequenced in a study of shared clonotypes between healthy human individuals. TCRdb's copy holds only in-frame clones and misses some; the assay was immunoSEQ multiplex PCR. The repertoire consists of over a million clones, with approximately 96% occurring once and the leading ten covering about 1%. The sequencing sample was made of naive CD4+ T cells sorted from blood. As to subset: CD45RA+ positively selected. Every receptor here comes from a man aged 25-45 years in good health.

This chain connects TRBV15 to TRBJ1-1, with unresolved D. The CDR3 has 13 amino acids. From germline, CDR1 is LNHNV and CDR2 YYDKDF (reference sequence). V was shortened by 3 bases and J by 0 bases, with 5 bases between the two germline ends. The DNA of the CDR3 is TGTGCCACCAGCAGTATCGTGAACACTGAAGCTTTCTTT. Protein: CATSSIVNTEAFF.

The V gene is TRBV4-3, the J gene TRBJ2-7, with D tentatively TRBD2 (5 bases). The germline gives CDR1 LGHNA, CDR2 YSLEER. The V and J ends lost 0 bases and 2 bases respectively, with 8 bases between them. The CDR3 consists of 14 residues. CDR3 amino acids: CASSQDSGTYEQYF. The CDR3 DNA follows: TGCGCCAGCAGCCAAGATTCGGGAACCTACGAGCAGTACTTC.

The chain combines TRBV7-9 with TRBJ2-1, with TRBD1 identical over 9 bases. V lost 4 bases and J lost 1; bases outside the gene matches: 2. The CDR3 runs to 15 residues. Germline V gene data show CDR1 as SEHNR and CDR2 as FQNEAQ (reference sequence). Here the CDR3 reads CASSWDRESYNEQFF. CDR3 in DNA: TGTGCCAGCAGCTGGGACAGGGAATCCTACAATGAGCAGTTCTTC.

This chain uses TRBV7-9 with TRBJ2-5, with D perhaps matching TRBD1 (7 bases). The CDR3 totals 17 residues. The germline gives CDR1 SEHNR, CDR2 FQNEAQ (reference sequence). The V end was cut by 3 bases, the J end by 4 bases, with 21 bases between. CDR3 residues: CASSFPEGARGSETQYF. The CDR3, as DNA: TGTGCCAGCAGCTTCCCGGAGGGGGCGCGAGGCTCAGAGACCCAGTACTTC.

V usage is TRBV6-5 and J usage is TRBJ1-2, with D possibly being TRBD1 (6 bases). The CDR3 is 15 residues long. Germline loops: CDR1 MNHEY, CDR2 SVGAGI. The V end was cut by 2 bases, the J end by 4 bases, with 14 bases between. CDR3 region: CASSYRVWTAYGYTF. DNA for the CDR3: TGTGCCAGCAGTTACCGAGTCTGGACAGCCTATGGCTACACCTTC.

The chain is built from TRBV5-1 and TRBJ1-1, with D unclear. Germline V gene lookup returns CDR1 SGHRS and CDR2 YFSETQ. The CDR3 has 15 amino acids. V gave up 1 base and J gave up 4 bases, with 14 bases separating them. DNA of the CDR3: TGCGCCAGCAGCTTGTTATCCGTTTCGGGCACTGAAGCTTTCTTT. The encoded protein is CASSLLSVSGTEAFF.

The rearrangement uses TRBV5-4 and TRBJ2-1; 8 bases are shared with TRBD2. Unmatched junction bases numbered 6, after V lost 0 bases and J lost 7 bases. The CDR3 totals 15 residues. The V gene's germline CDR1 is SGHNT and CDR2 YYREEE (reference sequence). In nucleotides, the CDR3 is TGTGCCAGCAGCTTGGACGGGAGGGAGGGGAATGAGCAGTTCTTC. Amino acid sequence: CASSLDGREGNEQFF.

This chain connects TRBV7-2 to TRBJ2-7, with TRBD2 identical over 12 bases. The CDR3 runs to 17 residues. V trimming: 1 base; J trimming: 0 bases; junction bases outside the gene matches: 4. Looked up from germline, CDR1 is SGHTA and CDR2 is FQGNSA. The CDR3 sequence: CASSLGLAGGSSYEQYF. The CDR3 nucleotides are TGTGCCAGCAGCTTAGGGCTAGCGGGAGGGAGCTCCTACGAGCAGTACTTC.

This sequence joins TRBV19 and TRBJ2-1, with 7 positions matching TRBD1. Per germline, CDR1 LNHDA and CDR2 SQIVND (reference sequence). The J segment lost 4 bases and the V segment lost 8 bases, leaving 11 bases of the junction unmatched. This CDR3 has 15 amino acids. The CDR3 sequence: CASGNRDSLYNEQFF. CDR3 in DNA: TGTGCCAGTGGAAACCGGGACAGCTTATACAATGAGCAGTTCTTC.

The CDR3 DNA follows: TGTGCCAGCAGCCGTGGCGCACAGTGGAATCAGCCCCAGCATTTT. The encoded protein is CASSRGAQWNQPQHF. The chain joins TRBV5-8 to TRBJ1-5; D is unclear. CDR3 length equals 15 residues. V was cut by 4 bases and J by 4 bases, with 15 bases left in between. Germline V gene data show CDR1 as SGHTS and CDR2 as YDEGEE.

The chain recombines TRBV10-3 with TRBJ2-7; 14 bases are a match to TRBD2. This CDR3 comprises 13 residues. The germline V gene has CDR1 ENHRY and CDR2 SYGVKD. The V and J ends lost 7 bases and 6 bases, in that order; junction bases with no gene match: 2. CDR3 sequence: CAIKTSGRVEQYF. As DNA, the CDR3 is TGTGCCATCAAGACTAGCGGGAGGGTCGAGCAGTACTTC.

Turning to this clone: At the DNA level, this CDR3 is encoded by other sequences in the same sample as well. The rearrangement links TRBV27 to TRBJ2-3; D remains ambiguous. Germline values: CDR1 MNHEY, CDR2 SMNVEV (reference sequence). The V and J ends lost 4 bases and 3 bases respectively, with 5 bases between them. The CDR3 covers 12 residues. The CDR3 DNA reads as TGTGCCAGCAGTTCACCGACAGATACGCAGTATTTT. Translated: CASSSPTDTQYF.

As to this clone: At the DNA level, this CDR3 is encoded by other sequences in the same sample as well. V gene TRBV5-1 combines with J gene TRBJ1-5; 8 nucleotides align to TRBD1. After removal of 4 bases from V and 2 bases from J, the junction contained 5 bases not matched to a gene. The germline V gene has CDR1 SGHRS and CDR2 YFSETQ. This CDR3 region has 15 residues. In DNA form, the CDR3 reads TGCGCCAGCAGCCCGGGGACAGGCGGCAATCAGCCCCAGCATTTT. It encodes CASSPGTGGNQPQHF. The complete variable domain, with remaining parts taken from reference TRBV5-1 and TRBJ1-5, reads KAGVTQTPRYLIKTRGQQVTLSCSPISGHRSVSWYQQTPGQGLQFLFEYFSETQRNKGNFPGRFSGRQFSNSRSEMNVSTLELGDSALYLCASSPGTGGNQPQHFGDGTRLSIL.